This T cell receptor beta chain was observed in a study of shared clonotypes between healthy human individuals. Study-wide background: Each donor's CD8 memory used one plate, CD8 naive two, each CD4 subset three. Findings and limits, study-wide: Researchers found naive subsets generally carried larger estimated richness than memory subsets.

Germline values: CDR1 LGHNT, CDR2 FRNRAP. The CDR3 length is 14 residues. Trimming cost V 7 bases and J 4 bases, with 14 bases left between them. Method: immunoSEQ multiplex PCR; TCRdb's copy keeps in-frame clones and lacks some. The profile shows roughly 2.1 million clones, roughly 91% of them singletons. To note about this clone: No antigen is known for it.

The naive CD8 fraction comprised CD45RO-negative cells positively selected for CCR7 and excluded terminally differentiated effector memory CD45RA+ cells. Nashville, Tennessee was home to all donors, who were Caucasian adults. This clonotype originated in a man aged 18 to 35 in good health. Some clones in this sample may be carry-over from other donors' samples. This chain connects TRBV12-5 to TRBJ2-1; D is ambiguous. Source material: naive CD8+ T cells from PBMCs. CDR3 nucleotides: TGTGCTAGTGCCGTTGGTTCAGTATACAATGAGCAGTTCTTC. Protein sequence: CASAVGSVYNEQFF.